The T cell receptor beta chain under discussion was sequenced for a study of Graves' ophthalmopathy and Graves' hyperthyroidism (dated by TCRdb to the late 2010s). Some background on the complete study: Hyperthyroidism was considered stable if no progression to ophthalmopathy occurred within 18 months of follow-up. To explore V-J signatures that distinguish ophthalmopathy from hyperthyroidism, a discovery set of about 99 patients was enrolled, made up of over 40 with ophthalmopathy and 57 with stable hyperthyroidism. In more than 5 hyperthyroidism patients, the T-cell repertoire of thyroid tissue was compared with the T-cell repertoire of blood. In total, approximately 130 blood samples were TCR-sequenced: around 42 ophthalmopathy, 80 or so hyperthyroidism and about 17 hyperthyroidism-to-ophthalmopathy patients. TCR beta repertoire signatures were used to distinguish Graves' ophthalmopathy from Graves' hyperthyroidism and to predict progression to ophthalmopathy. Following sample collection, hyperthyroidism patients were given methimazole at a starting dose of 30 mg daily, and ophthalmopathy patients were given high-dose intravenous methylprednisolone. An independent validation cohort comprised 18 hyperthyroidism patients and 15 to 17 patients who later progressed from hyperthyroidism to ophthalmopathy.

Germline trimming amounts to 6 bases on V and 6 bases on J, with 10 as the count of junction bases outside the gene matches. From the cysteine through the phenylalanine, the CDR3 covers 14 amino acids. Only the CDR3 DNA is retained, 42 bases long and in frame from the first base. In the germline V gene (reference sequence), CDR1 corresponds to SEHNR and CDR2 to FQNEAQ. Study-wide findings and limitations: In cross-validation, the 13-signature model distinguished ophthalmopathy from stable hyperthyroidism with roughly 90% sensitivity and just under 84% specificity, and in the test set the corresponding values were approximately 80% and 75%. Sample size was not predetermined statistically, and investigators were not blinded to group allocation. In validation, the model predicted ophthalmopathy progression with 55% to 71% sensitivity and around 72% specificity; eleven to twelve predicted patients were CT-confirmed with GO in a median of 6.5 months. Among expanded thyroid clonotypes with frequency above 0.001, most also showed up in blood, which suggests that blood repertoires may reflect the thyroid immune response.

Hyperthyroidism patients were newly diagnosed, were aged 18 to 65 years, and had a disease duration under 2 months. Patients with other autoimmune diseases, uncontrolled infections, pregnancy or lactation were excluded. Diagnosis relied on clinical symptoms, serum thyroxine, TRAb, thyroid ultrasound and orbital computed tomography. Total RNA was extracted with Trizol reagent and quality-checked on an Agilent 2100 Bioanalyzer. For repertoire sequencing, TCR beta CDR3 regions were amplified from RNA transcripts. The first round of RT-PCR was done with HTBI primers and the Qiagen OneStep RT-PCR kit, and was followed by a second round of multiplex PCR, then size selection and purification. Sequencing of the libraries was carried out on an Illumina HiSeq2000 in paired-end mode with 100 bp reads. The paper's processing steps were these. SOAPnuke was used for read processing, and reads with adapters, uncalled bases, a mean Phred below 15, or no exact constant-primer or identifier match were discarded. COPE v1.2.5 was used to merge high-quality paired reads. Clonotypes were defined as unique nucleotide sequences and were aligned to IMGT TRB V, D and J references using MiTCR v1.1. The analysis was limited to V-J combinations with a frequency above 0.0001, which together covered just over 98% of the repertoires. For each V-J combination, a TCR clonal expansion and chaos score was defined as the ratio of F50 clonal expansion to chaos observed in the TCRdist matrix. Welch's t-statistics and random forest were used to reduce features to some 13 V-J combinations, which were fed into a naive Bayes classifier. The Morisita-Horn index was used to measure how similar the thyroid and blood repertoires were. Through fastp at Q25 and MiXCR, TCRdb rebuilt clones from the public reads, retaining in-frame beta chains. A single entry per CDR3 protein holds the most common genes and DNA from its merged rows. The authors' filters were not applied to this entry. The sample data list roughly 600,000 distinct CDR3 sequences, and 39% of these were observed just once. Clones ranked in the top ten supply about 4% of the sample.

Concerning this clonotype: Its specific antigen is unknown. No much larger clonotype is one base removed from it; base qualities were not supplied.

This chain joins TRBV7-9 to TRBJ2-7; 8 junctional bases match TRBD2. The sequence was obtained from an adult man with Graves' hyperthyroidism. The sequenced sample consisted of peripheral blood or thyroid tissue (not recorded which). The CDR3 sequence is CASSSPGGASEQYF. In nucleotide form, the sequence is TGTGCCAGCAGTTCGCCGGGAGGGGCGAGCGAGCAGTACTTC.